The 17 T cell receptor beta chains given below trace back to one sample, sequenced in a study of cytomegalovirus exposure and HLA in healthy donors. The primer mix had 60 Vbeta and 13 Jbeta primers. TCRdb's copy holds only in-frame clones and misses some; the assay was immunoSEQ multiplex PCR. The listing contains under 65,000 clones. The specimen was PBMCs. These receptors all come from a woman aged 40 to 50 in good health and CMV-seronegative.

The chain joins TRBV15 to TRBJ2-2, with 9 bases that match TRBD1. CDR3 length: 20 residues. V dropped 4 bases and J dropped 3; count of bases not matched to a gene: 18. Germline V lookup: CDR1 LNHNV, CDR2 YYDKDF (reference sequence). This CDR3 reads CATSTPGQGKGGSYTGELFF. The CDR3 coding sequence is TGTGCCACCAGCACGCCGGGACAGGGTAAGGGGGGGTCCTACACCGGGGAGCTGTTTTTT.

The gene calls are TRBV4-3 and TRBJ2-7; 13 bases map to TRBD2. V was pared by 2 bases and J by 2 bases, with 6 bases of the junction left unmatched. CDR3 size: 17 residues. CDR1 LGHNA and CDR2 YSLEER come from the germline V gene. CDR3 in amino acids: CASSQPGLAGVAYEQYF. CDR3 DNA sequence: TGCGCCAGCAGCCAACCTGGACTAGCGGGGGTCGCCTACGAGCAGTACTTC.

CDR3 sequence reads: CASSLDSGGSSYEQYF. CDR3 coding DNA: TGCGCCAGCAGCTTGGACTCGGGCGGGAGCTCCTACGAGCAGTACTTC. The chain uses TRBV5-1 and TRBJ2-7; 7 nucleotides agree with TRBD2. CDR1 and CDR2 (germline): SGHRS, YFSETQ. The CDR3 sequence is 16 residues long. V lost 0 bases to trimming and J lost 0 bases; unmatched junction nucleotides: 6.

For the CDR3, the DNA is TGTGCCAGCTCACCCCAGGGGGCAGGGTACGATGGCTACACCTTC. Amino acids: CASSPQGAGYDGYTF. V is TRBV18 and J is TRBJ1-2; 8 bases line up with TRBD1. After removal of 3 bases from V and 6 bases from J, the junction contained 9 bases not matched to a gene. The CDR3 covers 15 residues. Germline CDR1 and CDR2: KGHSH and LQKENI.

The CDR3 region has the DNA TGTGCCAGCAGTATCGGGACTAGCGGAAACAATGAGCAGTTCTTC. It yields the protein CASSIGTSGNNEQFF. The gene calls are TRBV27 and TRBJ2-1; TRBD2 matches 11 bases. The CDR3 is 15 residues long. V shed 5 bases and J 5 bases; nucleotides not matched to a gene: 5. CDR1 MNHEY and CDR2 SMNVEV come from the germline V gene (reference sequence).

This chain links TRBV7-2 with TRBJ1-1; D is undetermined. Germline V gene lookup returns CDR1 SGHTA and CDR2 FQGNSA. Trimming removed 4 bases from V and 1 base from J, with 7 bases in between. CDR3 length: 13 residues. CDR3: CASSSQPNTEAFF. Here the CDR3 DNA reads TGTGCCAGCAGCTCACAGCCGAACACTGAAGCTTTCTTT.

The CDR3 spells CASSLGPATYEQYF. CDR3 sequence (DNA): TGTGCCAGCAGCTTAGGCCCTGCGACCTACGAGCAGTACTTC. The J gene is TRBJ2-7, the V gene TRBV13; D not certain. The CDR3 has 14 residues. Germline lookup yields CDR1 PRHDT and CDR2 FYEKMQ (reference sequence). The V end lost 0 bases, the J end lost 2 bases, and 8 bases lay between the germline ends.

The chain has TRBV28 and TRBJ2-7; D is perhaps TRBD2 (6 bases). CDR1 and CDR2 from the germline V gene are MDHEN and SYDVKM. The CDR3 has 16 amino acids. V was trimmed by 6 bases and J by 2 bases, leaving 20 bases between them. In DNA form, the CDR3 reads TGTGCCAGCAGCAAAGGGGTAGGGAGGCGACCCTACGAGCAGTACTTC. This codes for CASSKGVGRRPYEQYF.

The V call is TRBV30, the J call TRBJ1-5; D is ambiguous. Germline CDR1 reads GTSNPN; CDR2 reads SVGIG (reference sequence). The CDR3 totals 13 residues. V shed 4 bases and J shed 3 bases, with 10 bases lying between them. As DNA, the CDR3 is TGTGCCTGGACTGGAGGTCCCAATCAGCCCCAGCATTTT. Residues: CAWTGGPNQPQHF.

V gene TRBV4-2 combines with J gene TRBJ2-3; TRBD1 matches 11 bases. Germline lookup yields CDR1 LGHNA and CDR2 YNFKEQ. The CDR3 is made up of 21 amino acids. J was trimmed by 4 bases and V by 4 bases; bases with no gene match: 22. This chain's CDR3 is CASSPRTGGGGSFGRADTQYF. The CDR3 bases are TGTGCCAGCAGCCCGCGGACAGGGGGCGGCGGTTCTTTCGGGAGGGCAGATACGCAGTATTTT.

The V and J genes are TRBV5-4 and TRBJ2-4; TRBD1 matches at 11 bases. V was pared by 4 bases and J by 5 bases, with 8 bases of the junction left unmatched. Germline-derived CDR1 and CDR2 are SGHNT and YYREEE (reference sequence). CDR3 length equals 16 residues. The DNA of the CDR3 is TGTGCCAGCAGCACCGGGACAGGGGGTGGGGAAAACATTCAGTACTTC. It translates to CASSTGTGGGENIQYF.

The genes are TRBV16 and TRBJ1-1, with TRBD1 as a possible D gene (5 bases). Germline V gene lookup returns CDR1 KGHSY and CDR2 FQNENV. The CDR3 covers 16 residues. V was pared by 4 bases and J by 1 base, with 16 bases between. The CDR3 spells CASSLSGAGWNTEAFF. CDR3 coding DNA: TGTGCCAGCAGCCTCTCTGGGGCAGGGTGGAACACTGAAGCTTTCTTT.

The chain employs TRBV11-2 and TRBJ2-5, with D tentatively TRBD2 (6 bases). Trimming removed 2 bases at V and 1 base at J, with 11 bases between. The CDR3 contains 15 residues. Looked up from germline, CDR1 is SGHAT and CDR2 is FQNNGV. The CDR3 loop reads CASSLSPSAQETQYF. CDR3 coding DNA: TGTGCCAGCAGCTTAAGCCCTAGCGCCCAAGAGACCCAGTACTTC.

This chain joins TRBV6-5 and TRBJ2-1, with 10 nucleotides matching TRBD1. Germline V gives CDR1 MNHEY, CDR2 SVGAGI. V gave up 8 bases and J gave up 8 bases; unmatched junction bases: 9. The CDR3 consists of 14 residues. In DNA form, the CDR3 reads TGTGCCAGCCGGGAGACAGGGGGCGTCGATGAGCAGTTCTTC. Its protein product is CASRETGGVDEQFF.

This chain connects TRBV11-2 to TRBJ2-4; D is unclear. Trimming pared 0 bases from V and 4 bases from J, leaving 7 bases between. The V gene's germline CDR1 is SGHAT and CDR2 FQNNGV. The CDR3 spans 14 residues. The DNA of the CDR3 is TGTGCCAGCAGCTTAGATTCCTTGAAAAACATTCAGTACTTC. Its protein product is CASSLDSLKNIQYF.

The chain couples TRBV20-1 to TRBJ2-3; maybe TRBD1 (6 bases). CDR3 length equals 11 residues. V lost 6 bases and J lost 5, with 9 bases in between. Germline CDR1 DFQATT, CDR2 SNEGSKA (reference sequence). DNA for the CDR3: TGCAGTGCCAGGGGCAAAGATACGCAGTATTTT. It yields the protein CSARGKDTQYF.

Note on this clone: A read error may produce the germline difference seen at one junction end. The chain couples TRBV11-1 to TRBJ2-7, with TRBD1 identical over 9 bases. The CDR3 spans 14 residues. Germline values: CDR1 SGHAT, CDR2 FQDESV (reference sequence). CDR3 region: CASSNWDREYAQYF. The CDR3 DNA reads TGTGCCAGCAGCAATTGGGACAGGGAATACGCGCAGTACTTC.